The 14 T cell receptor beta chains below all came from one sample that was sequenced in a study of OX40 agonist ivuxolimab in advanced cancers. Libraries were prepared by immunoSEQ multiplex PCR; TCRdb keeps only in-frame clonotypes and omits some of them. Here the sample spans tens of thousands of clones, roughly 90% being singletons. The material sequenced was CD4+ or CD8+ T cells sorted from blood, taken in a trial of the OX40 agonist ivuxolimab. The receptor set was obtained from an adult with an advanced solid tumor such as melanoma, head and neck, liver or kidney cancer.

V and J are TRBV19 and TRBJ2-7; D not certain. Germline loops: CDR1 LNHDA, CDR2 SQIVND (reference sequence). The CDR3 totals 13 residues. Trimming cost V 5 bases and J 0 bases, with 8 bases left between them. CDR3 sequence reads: CASSYQSSYEQYF. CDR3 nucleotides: TGTGCCAGTAGTTATCAGAGCTCCTACGAGCAGTACTTC.

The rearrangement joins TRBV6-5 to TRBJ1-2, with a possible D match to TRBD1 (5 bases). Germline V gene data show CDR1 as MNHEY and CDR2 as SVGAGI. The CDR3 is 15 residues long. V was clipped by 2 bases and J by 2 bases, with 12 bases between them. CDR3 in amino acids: CASSYGAGPNYGYTF. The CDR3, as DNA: TGTGCCAGCAGTTACGGGGCAGGGCCAAACTATGGCTACACCTTC.

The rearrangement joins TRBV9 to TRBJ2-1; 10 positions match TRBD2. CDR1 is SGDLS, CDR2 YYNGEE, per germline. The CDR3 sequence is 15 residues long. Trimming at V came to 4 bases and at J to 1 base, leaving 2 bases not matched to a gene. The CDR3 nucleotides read TGTGCCAGCAGCCTTAGCGGGAGGTCCTACAATGAGCAGTTCTTC. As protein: CASSLSGRSYNEQFF.

CDR3 region: CASSPPPAGGGHEQYF. DNA for the CDR3: TGTGCCAGTAGTCCCCCCCCGGCCGGAGGGGGACACGAGCAGTACTTC. The chain links TRBV19 to TRBJ2-7, with D perhaps TRBD1 or TRBD2 (6 bases each). This CDR3 region has 16 residues. CDR1 LNHDA and CDR2 SQIVND come from the germline V gene (reference sequence). V lost 5 bases and J lost 5, with 22 bases in between. The whole variable domain, remainder taken from reference TRBV19 and TRBJ2-7, is DGGITQSPKYLFRKEGQNVTLSCEQNLNHDAMYWYRQDPGQGLRLIYYSQIVNDFQKGDIAEGYSVSREKKESFPLTVTSAQKNPTAFYLCASSPPPAGGGHEQYFGPGTRLTVT.

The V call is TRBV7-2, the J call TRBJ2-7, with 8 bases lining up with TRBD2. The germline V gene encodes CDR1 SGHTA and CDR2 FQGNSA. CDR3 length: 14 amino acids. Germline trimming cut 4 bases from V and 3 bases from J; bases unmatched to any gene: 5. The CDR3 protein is CASSSVAGIYEQYF. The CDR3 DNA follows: TGTGCCAGCAGCTCCGTAGCGGGAATCTACGAGCAGTACTTC.

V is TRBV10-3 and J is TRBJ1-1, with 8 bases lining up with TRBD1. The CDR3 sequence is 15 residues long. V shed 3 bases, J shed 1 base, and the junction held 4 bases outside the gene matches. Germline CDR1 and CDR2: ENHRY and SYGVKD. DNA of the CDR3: TGTGCCATCAGTGACCAGACAGGGGCGAACACTGAAGCTTTCTTT. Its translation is CAISDQTGANTEAFF.

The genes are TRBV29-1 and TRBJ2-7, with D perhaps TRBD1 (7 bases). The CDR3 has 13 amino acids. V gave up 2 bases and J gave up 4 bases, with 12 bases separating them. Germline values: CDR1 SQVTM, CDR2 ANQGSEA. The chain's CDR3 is CSVEPQGGYEQYF. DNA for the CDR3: TGCAGCGTTGAACCCCAGGGGGGATACGAGCAGTACTTC.

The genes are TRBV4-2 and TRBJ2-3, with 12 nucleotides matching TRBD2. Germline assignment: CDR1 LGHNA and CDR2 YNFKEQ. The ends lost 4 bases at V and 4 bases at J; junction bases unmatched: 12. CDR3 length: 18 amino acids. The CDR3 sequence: CASSPLPRTSGASDTQYF. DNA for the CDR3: TGTGCCAGCAGCCCCCTACCTAGGACTAGCGGGGCCTCAGATACGCAGTATTTT.

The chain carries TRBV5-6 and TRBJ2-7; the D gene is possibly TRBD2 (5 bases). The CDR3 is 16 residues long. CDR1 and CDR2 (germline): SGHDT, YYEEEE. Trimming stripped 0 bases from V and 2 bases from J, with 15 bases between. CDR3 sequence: CASSLGRLASTYEQYF. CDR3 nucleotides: TGTGCCAGCAGCTTGGGAAGGCTAGCATCAACCTACGAGCAGTACTTC.

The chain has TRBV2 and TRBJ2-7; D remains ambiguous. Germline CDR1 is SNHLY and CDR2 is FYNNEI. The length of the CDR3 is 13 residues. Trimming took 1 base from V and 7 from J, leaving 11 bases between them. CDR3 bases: TGTGCCAGCAGTGAAGGATTACGGCAAGAGCAGTACTTC. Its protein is CASSEGLRQEQYF.

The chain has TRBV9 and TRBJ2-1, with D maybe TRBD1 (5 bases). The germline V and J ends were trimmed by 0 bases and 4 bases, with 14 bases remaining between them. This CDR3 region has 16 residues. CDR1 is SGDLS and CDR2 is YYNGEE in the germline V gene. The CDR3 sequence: CASSVEPRGTYNEQFF. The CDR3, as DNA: TGTGCCAGCAGCGTAGAGCCTAGGGGCACGTACAATGAGCAGTTCTTC.

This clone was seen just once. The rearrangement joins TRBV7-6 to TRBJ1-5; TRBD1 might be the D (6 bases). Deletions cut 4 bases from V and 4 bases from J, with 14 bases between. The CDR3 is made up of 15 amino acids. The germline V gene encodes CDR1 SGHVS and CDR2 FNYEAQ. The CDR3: CASSSGTGANQPQHF. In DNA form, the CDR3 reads TGTGCCAGCAGCTCTGGGACGGGGGCAAATCAGCCCCAGCATTTT.

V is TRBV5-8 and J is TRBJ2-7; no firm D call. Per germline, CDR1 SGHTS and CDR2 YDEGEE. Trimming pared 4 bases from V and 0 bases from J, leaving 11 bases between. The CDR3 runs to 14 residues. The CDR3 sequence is CASSLPVISYEQYF. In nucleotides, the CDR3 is TGTGCCAGCAGCCTTCCGGTGATCTCCTACGAGCAGTACTTC.

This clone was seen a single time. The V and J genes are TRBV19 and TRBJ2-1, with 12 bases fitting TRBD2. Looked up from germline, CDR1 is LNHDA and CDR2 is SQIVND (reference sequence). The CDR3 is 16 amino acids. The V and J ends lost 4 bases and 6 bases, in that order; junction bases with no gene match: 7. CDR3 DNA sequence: TGTGCCAGTAGTACCGCGACTAGCGGGAGATTCAATGAGCAGTTCTTC. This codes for CASSTATSGRFNEQFF.